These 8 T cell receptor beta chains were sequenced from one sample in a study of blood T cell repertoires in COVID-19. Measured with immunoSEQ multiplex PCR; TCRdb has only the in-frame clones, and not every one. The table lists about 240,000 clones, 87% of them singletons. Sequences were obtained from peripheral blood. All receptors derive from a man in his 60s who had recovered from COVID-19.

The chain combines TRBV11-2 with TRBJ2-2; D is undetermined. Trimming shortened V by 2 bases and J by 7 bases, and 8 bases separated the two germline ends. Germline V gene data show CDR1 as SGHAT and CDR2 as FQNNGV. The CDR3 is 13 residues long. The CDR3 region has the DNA TGTGCCAGCAGCTTATTGGGCAACGGGGAGCTGTTTTTT. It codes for CASSLLGNGELFF.

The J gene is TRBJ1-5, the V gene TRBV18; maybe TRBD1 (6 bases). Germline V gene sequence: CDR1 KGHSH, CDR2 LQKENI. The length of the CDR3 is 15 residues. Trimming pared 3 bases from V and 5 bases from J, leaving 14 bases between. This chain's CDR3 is CASSPTQGRYQPQHF. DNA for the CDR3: TGTGCCAGCTCACCGACCCAGGGGAGATATCAGCCCCAGCATTTT.

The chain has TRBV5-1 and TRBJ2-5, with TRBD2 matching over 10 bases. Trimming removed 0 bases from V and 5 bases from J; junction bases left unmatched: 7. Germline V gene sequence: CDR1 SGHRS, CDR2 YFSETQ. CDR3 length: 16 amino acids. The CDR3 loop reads CASSLEPAGGRETQYF. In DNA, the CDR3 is TGCGCCAGCAGCTTGGAGCCAGCGGGGGGGCGGGAGACCCAGTACTTC.

CDR3 bases: TGCGCCAGCAGTCAGACTAGCGGGGGCCCCTACGAGCAGTACTTC. This gives the protein CASSQTSGGPYEQYF. This chain joins TRBV5-1 and TRBJ2-7; 12 nucleotides align to TRBD2. In germline, CDR1 is SGHRS, CDR2 YFSETQ. J lost 2 bases, V lost 5 bases, and 5 bases had no gene match. The CDR3 sequence is 15 residues long.

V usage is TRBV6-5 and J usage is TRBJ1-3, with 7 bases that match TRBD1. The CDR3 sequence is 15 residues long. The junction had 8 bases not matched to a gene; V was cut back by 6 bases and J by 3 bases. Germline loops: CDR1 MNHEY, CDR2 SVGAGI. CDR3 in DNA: TGTGCCAGCAGCCCGGGAGGGGGCGTTGGAAACACCATATATTTT. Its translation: CASSPGGGVGNTIYF.

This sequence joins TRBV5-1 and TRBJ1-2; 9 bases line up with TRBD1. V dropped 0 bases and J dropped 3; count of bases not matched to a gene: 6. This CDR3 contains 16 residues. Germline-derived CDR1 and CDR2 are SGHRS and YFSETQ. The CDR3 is CASSLVGTGRDYGYTF. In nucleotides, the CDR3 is TGCGCCAGCAGCTTGGTGGGGACAGGGCGAGACTATGGCTACACCTTC.

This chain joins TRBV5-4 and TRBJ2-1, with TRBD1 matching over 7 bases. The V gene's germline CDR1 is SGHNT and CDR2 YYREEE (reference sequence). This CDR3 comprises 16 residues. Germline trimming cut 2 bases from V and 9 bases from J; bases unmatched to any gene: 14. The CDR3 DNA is TGTGCCAGCAGCTTCCAACAGGGGAAAGGTGTCGTTGAGCAGTTCTTC. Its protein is CASSFQQGKGVVEQFF.

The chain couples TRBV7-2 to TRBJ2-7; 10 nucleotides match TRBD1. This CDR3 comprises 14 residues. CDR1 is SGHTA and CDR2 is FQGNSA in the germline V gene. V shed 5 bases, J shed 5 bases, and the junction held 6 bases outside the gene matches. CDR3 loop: CASSEDRGRNEQYV. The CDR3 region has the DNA TGTGCCAGCAGCGAAGACAGGGGGCGCAACGAGCAGTACGTC.